This T cell receptor (beta chain) is from a study of cytomegalovirus exposure and HLA in healthy donors. Findings and caveats of the study: Researchers counted about 150 TCR beta chains as cytomegalovirus-associated. Published work reported that the classifier diagnosed cytomegalovirus status with high specificity and sensitivity. Rarity held for most TCR sequences, but there were some public TCRs that occurred in many donors.

The donors formed part of the roughly 110-subject validation cohort, distinct from the roughly 700-subject first cohort. This clone was seen once. The antigen remains unidentified. Some clones are missing from TCRdb's copy, which holds only in-frame ones; the method was immunoSEQ multiplex PCR. The data contain around 300,000 clones, roughly 86% of them singletons. Germline V gene sequence: CDR1 SGHAT, CDR2 FQNNGV. The CDR3 runs to 13 residues. Trimming pared 5 bases from V and 14 bases from J, leaving 19 bases between. The origin of this receptor is a young man in good health and CMV-seronegative. Sequencing was performed on PBMCs. J is TRBJ2-4 and V is TRBV11-2, with no clear D. The CDR3 loop reads CASSPPGKTKEYF. DNA for the CDR3: TGTGCCAGCAGCCCACCCGGTAAGACAAAGGAGTACTTC.